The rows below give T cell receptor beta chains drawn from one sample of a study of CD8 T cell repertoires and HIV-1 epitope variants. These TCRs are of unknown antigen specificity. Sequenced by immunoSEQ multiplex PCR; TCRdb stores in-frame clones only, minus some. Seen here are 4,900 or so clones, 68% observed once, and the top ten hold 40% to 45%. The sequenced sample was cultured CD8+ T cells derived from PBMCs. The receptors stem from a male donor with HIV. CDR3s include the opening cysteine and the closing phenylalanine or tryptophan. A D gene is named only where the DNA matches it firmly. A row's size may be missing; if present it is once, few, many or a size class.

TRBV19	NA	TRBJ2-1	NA	TGTGCCAGTAGTGAGGACCAGAGCTCCTACAATGAGCAGTTCTTC	CASSEDQSSYNEQFF
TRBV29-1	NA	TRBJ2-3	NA	TGCAGCGTTGAAGATGGCGAGCGGGAGACAGGGGATACGCAGTATTTT	CSVEDGERETGDTQYF
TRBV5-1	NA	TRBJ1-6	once	TGCGCCAGCAGCCCCGGGTCTCTTAGAGATAATTCACCCCTCCACTTT	CASSPGSLRDNSPLHF
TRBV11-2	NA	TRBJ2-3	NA	TGTGCCAGCAGCTTAGATTATGGCAGCCCCAGCACAGATACGCAGTATTTT	CASSLDYGSPSTDTQYF
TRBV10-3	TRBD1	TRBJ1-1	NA	TGTGCCATCAGGACGGACAGGGAGGGTCGGGACACTGAAGCTTTCTTT	CAIRTDREGRDTEAFF
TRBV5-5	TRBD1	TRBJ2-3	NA	TGTGCCAGCAGTCTTCTTCCCGGTCAGGGGGCGGAAAGCACAGATACGCAGTATTTT	CASSLLPGQGAESTDTQYF
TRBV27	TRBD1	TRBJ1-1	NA	TGTGCCAGCCTAGGGGGCCCGACAGGGCTCATGAACACTGAAGCTTTCTTT	CASLGGPTGLMNTEAFF
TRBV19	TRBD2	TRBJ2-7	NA	TGTGCCAGTAGGTTGACTAGCGCCGGGGGGTCCGAGCAGTACTTC	CASRLTSAGGSEQYF
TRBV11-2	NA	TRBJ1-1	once	TGTGCCAGCAGCTTATTCCTGGACGGAATGAGTGAAGCTTTCTTT	CASSLFLDGMSEAFF
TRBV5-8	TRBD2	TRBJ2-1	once	TGTGCCAGCAGCTTACCGACTAGCGGGATGTATGAGCAGTTCTTC	CASSLPTSGMYEQFF
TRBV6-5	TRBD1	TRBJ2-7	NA	TGTGCCAGCAGCGGGACAGGCTACGAGCAGTACTTC	CASSGTGYEQYF
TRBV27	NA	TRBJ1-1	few	TGTGCCAGCAGTTTATCCTTGGTGACTGAAGCTTTCTTT	CASSLSLVTEAFF
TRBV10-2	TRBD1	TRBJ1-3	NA	TGCGCCAGATTCGACTTCGACAGGGTGGGGGGAAACACCATATATTTT	CARFDFDRVGGNTIYF
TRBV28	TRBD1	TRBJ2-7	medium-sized	TGTGCCAGCAGTTTAAGGACAGGGGCGGACTACGAGCAGTACTTC	CASSLRTGADYEQYF
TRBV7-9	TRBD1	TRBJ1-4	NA	TGTGCCAGCAGCTCGGCGACAGGGGGAGCAACTAATGAAAAACTGTTTTTT	CASSSATGGATNEKLFF
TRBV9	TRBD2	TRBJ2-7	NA	TGTGCCAGCAGCGGTCGCGGGGGGGCCTCTAGGGAGCAGTACTTC	CASSGRGGASREQYF
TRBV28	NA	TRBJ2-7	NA	TGTGCCAGCAGTCCCTGGGGGGCCTACGAGCAGTACTTC	CASSPWGAYEQYF
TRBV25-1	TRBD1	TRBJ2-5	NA	TGTGCCAGCAGTGAAGGGACAGGGGGCGGGGAGACCCAGTACTTC	CASSEGTGGGETQYF
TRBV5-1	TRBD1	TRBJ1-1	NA	TGCGCCAGCAGCTCACCACAGGGGGCGCACACTGAAGCTTTCTTT	CASSSPQGAHTEAFF
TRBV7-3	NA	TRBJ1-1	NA	TGTGCCAGCAGCCCCGGCCTCGGTGGAGTAGGTGAAGCTTTCTTT	CASSPGLGGVGEAFF
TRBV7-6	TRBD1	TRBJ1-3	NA	TGTGCCAGCAGCTCCTTGGGACAGGGCTCTGGAAACACCATATATTTT	CASSSLGQGSGNTIYF
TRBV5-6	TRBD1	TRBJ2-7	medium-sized	TGTGCCAGCAGCTGGCAGTCGACCAGGGGGCTATACGAGCAGTACTTC	CASSWQSTRGLYEQYF
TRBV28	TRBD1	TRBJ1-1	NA	TGTGCCAGCGCCATCCAGGGGGGAGACACTGAAGCTTTCTTT	CASAIQGGDTEAFF
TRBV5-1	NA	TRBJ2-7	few	TGCGCCAGCAGCCCCGTGGGGAGCGAGCAGTACTTC	CASSPVGSEQYF
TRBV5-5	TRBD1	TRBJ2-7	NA	TGTGCCAGCAGCTTGGGGGGACAGGGTAACGAGCAGTACTTC	CASSLGGQGNEQYF
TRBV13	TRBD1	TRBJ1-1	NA	TGTGCCAGCAGCCTTGGAGGGGGACAGGGGAACACTGAAGCTTTCTTT	CASSLGGGQGNTEAFF
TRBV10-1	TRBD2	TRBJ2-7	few	TGCGCCAGCAGTGGGGACTATTTTTACGAGCAGTACTTC	CASSGDYFYEQYF
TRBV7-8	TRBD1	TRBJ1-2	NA	TGTGCCAGCAGCCCACAGACAGGGGAGAACTATGGCTACACCTTC	CASSPQTGENYGYTF
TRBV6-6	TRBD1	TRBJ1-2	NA	TGTGCCAGCAGTTACTCCTTGCCAGGGGGCGCGGATGGCTACACCTTC	CASSYSLPGGADGYTF
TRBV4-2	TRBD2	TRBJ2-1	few	TGTGCCAGCAGCCAAGCGGGGGGTGAGCAGTTCTTC	CASSQAGGEQFF
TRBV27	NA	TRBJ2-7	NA	TGTGCCAGCAGTTTATCCGGGCAGGGAGCCAATATAGGGAACGAGCAGTACTTC	CASSLSGQGANIGNEQYF
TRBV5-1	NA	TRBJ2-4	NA	TGCGCCAGCAGCTTGGGTGGGCTAGCCAAAAACATTCAGTACTTC	CASSLGGLAKNIQYF
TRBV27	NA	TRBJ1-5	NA	TGTGCCAGCAGTTTATACGCGGGGCAGCCCCAGCATTTT	CASSLYAGQPQHF
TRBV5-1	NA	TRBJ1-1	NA	TGCGCCAGCAGCTTGAACAGGAACACTGAAGCTTTCTTT	CASSLNRNTEAFF
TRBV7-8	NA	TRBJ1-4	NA	TGTGCCAGCAGCTTAGGCAGCCTTAATGAAAAACTGTTTTTT	CASSLGSLNEKLFF
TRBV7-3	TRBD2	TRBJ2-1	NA	TGTGCCAGCAGCTTAGAAGCGGGGGGTTTGGGTAATGAGCAGTTCTTC	CASSLEAGGLGNEQFF
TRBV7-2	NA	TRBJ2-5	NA	TGTGCCAGCAGCTCGGGGACGTACCCTCGGGCCCAGTACTTC	CASSSGTYPRAQYF
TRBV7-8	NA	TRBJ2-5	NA	TGTGCCAGCAGCGACCTCCCGGAAGAGAAGACAGCTCAAGAGACCCAGTACTTC	CASSDLPEEKTAQETQYF
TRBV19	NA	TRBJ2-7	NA	TGTGCCAGTAGTATAAGCATCTCCTACGAGCAGTACTTC	CASSISISYEQYF
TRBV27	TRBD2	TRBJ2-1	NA	TGTGCCAGCAGTCCATTTGGCGGGAGAGGGTCCTACAATGAGCAGTTCTTC	CASSPFGGRGSYNEQFF
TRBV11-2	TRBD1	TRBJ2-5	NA	TGTGCCAGCAGCTTACAACAGGGGGCAGAGACCCAGTACTTC	CASSLQQGAETQYF
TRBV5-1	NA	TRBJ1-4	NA	TGCGCCAGCAGCTTGGAACTCCGGGGGCATAATGAAAAACTGTTTTTT	CASSLELRGHNEKLFF
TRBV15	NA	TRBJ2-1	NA	TGTGCCACCAGCAGAGATCGGACAGAGTCCTTTTACAATGAGCAGTTCTTC	CATSRDRTESFYNEQFF
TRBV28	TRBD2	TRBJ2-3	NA	TGTGCCAGCAGTCCTGACATAGCGGGGCCACGGGGAGATACGCAGTATTTT	CASSPDIAGPRGDTQYF
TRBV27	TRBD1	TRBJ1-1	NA	TGTGCCAGCAGTTCCGCGACAGGGCAGGCTGAAGCTTTCTTT	CASSSATGQAEAFF
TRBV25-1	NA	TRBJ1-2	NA	TGTGCCAGCAGTCCTTCAGACGGGCGAGGCTACACCTTC	CASSPSDGRGYTF
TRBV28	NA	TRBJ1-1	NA	TGTGCCATCAGCCCCTGGGATCCCAAAACTGAAGCTTTCTTT	CAISPWDPKTEAFF
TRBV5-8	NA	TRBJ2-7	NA	TGTGCCAGCAGCTTGGGGTTCGGTAGGGCCTACGAGCAGTACTTC	CASSLGFGRAYEQYF
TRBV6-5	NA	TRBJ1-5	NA	TGTGCCAGCAGTTACTCAGGGGGCAATCAGCCCCAGCATTTT	CASSYSGGNQPQHF
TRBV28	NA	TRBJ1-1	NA	TGTGCCAGCAGTTTAGGAGACAGGGAAGCTTTCTTT	CASSLGDREAFF
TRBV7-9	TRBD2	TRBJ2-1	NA	TGTGCCAGCAGCTTAGAGGGCGGGAGATCCTACAATGAGCAGTTCTTC	CASSLEGGRSYNEQFF
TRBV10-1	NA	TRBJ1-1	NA	TGCGCCAGCAGTGAGTCAAAAGGGACTGAAGCTTTCTTT	CASSESKGTEAFF
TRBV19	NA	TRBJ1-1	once	TGTGCCAGTGGGATGGGGTTGAACACTGAAGCTTTCTTT	CASGMGLNTEAFF
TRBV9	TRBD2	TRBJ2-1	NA	TGTGCCAGCAGCGGGGCCGGGACTACCCTTGGGGAGCAGTTCTTC	CASSGAGTTLGEQFF
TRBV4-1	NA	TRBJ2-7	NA	TGCGCCAGCAGCCGAGGGGGGCTAGCTGACGAGCAGTACTTC	CASSRGGLADEQYF
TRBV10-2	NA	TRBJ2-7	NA	TGCGCCAGCAGCCCCTCCTACGAGCAGTACTTC	CASSPSYEQYF